Following are 12 T cell receptor beta chains from one sample sequenced in a study of CD8+CD57+ T cells in acquired aplastic anemia. Patients included in sequencing had previously demonstrated CD8+CD57+ cell expansion by flow cytometry. TCR beta VDJ and CDR3 profiling used genomic DNA as template. Each CDR3 protein gets one entry after TCRdb re-called the reads with MiXCR. The profile shows approximately 95,000 distinct CDR3 sequences, roughly 70% of them singletons. Sequenced sample: sorted CD4+, CD8+, or CD8+CD57+ T cells (not recorded which) from PBMCs. The receptors were sampled from a human donor with aplastic anemia.

The rearrangement joins TRBV19 to TRBJ1-1, with D uncertain. Looked up from germline, CDR1 is LNHDA and CDR2 is SQIVND (reference sequence). This CDR3 has 14 residues. V dropped 1 base and J dropped 0 bases, with 6 bases sitting between them. CDR3 sequence reads: CASSIGQVNTEAFF. As DNA, the CDR3 is TGTGCCAGTAGTATAGGGCAAGTGAACACTGAAGCTTTCTTT.

The V call is TRBV20-1, the J call TRBJ1-6; D gene unclear. The CDR3 sequence is 13 residues long. V was shortened by 2 bases and J by 9 bases, with 11 bases between the two germline ends. CDR1 DFQATT and CDR2 SNEGSKA come from the germline V gene (reference sequence). The CDR3 protein is CSARRAGSSPLHF. Here the CDR3 DNA reads TGCAGTGCTAGAAGAGCTGGGAGTTCACCCCTCCACTTT.

This clonotype has at least ten counts. This chain connects TRBV5-1 to TRBJ2-7, with 7 nucleotides matching TRBD1. The CDR3 covers 16 residues. V was pared by 4 bases and J by 0 bases, with 10 bases of the junction left unmatched. Germline CDR1 SGHRS, CDR2 YFSETQ. The CDR3 region is CASSEPTGLLSYEQYF. The CDR3 DNA reads as TGCGCCAGCAGCGAGCCGACAGGGCTCCTCTCCTACGAGCAGTACTTC.

The chain couples TRBV27 to TRBJ1-5; no firm D call. The CDR3 is made up of 15 amino acids. Germline-derived CDR1 and CDR2 are MNHEY and SMNVEV (reference sequence). V dropped 8 bases and J dropped 0 bases, with 14 bases sitting between them. For the CDR3, the DNA is TGTGCCAGCTCTATACACAAGAATAGCAATCAGCCCCAGCATTTT. It specifies CASSIHKNSNQPQHF.

V is TRBV14 and J is TRBJ1-6, with D perhaps matching TRBD1 (5 bases). Germline CDR1 reads SGHDN; CDR2 reads FVKESK. CDR3 size: 14 residues. V was shortened by 4 bases and J by 9 bases, with 13 bases between the two germline ends. CDR3 nucleotides: TGTGCCAGCAGCCCCCAACAGGAAAGTTCACCCCTCCACTTT. Amino acid sequence: CASSPQQESSPLHF.

The V call is TRBV29-1, the J call TRBJ2-1; 7 positions match TRBD1. The length of the CDR3 is 15 residues. Germline CDR1 is SQVTM and CDR2 is ANQGSEA. Trimming took 7 bases from V and 0 from J; bases not matched to a gene: 9. The CDR3 is CSADRGGGSYNEQFF. The CDR3 coding sequence is TGCAGCGCCGATCGAGGGGGCGGCTCCTACAATGAGCAGTTCTTC.

V is TRBV11-1 and J is TRBJ1-3; TRBD1 matches 7 bases. Germline lookup yields CDR1 SGHAT and CDR2 FQDESV (reference sequence). The J segment lost 4 bases and the V segment lost 5 bases, leaving 11 bases of the junction unmatched. The CDR3 loop spans 16 amino acids. The DNA for the CDR3 is TGTGCCAGCAGCACCTACAGGGGAGTAATCGGAAACACCATATATTTT. Translated: CASSTYRGVIGNTIYF. Looking up the rest from reference TRBV11-1 and TRBJ1-3 gives the full variable domain: EAEVAQSPRYKITEKSQAVAFWCDPISGHATLYWYRQILGQGPELLVQFQDESVVDDSQLPKDRFSAERLKGVDSTLKIQPAELGDSAMYLCASSTYRGVIGNTIYFGEGSWLTVV.

The rearrangement links TRBV2 to TRBJ2-1; 7 bases line up with TRBD1. From germline, CDR1 is SNHLY and CDR2 FYNNEI. This CDR3 has 14 residues. With 3 bases clipped from V and 9 bases from J, the junction kept 8 bases outside the gene matches. DNA of the CDR3: TGTGCCAGCAGTGACGACAGGGTGTATAGTGAGCAGTTCTTC. Its protein product is CASSDDRVYSEQFF.

The chain uses TRBV2 and TRBJ1-4; 10 bases are a match to TRBD1. This CDR3 is built from 13 residues. Trimming cost V 9 bases and J 8 bases; bases outside gene matches: 6. CDR1 is SNHLY, CDR2 FYNNEI, per germline. CDR3: CASRTGGGEKLFF. In DNA, the CDR3 is TGTGCCAGTCGGACAGGGGGTGGGGAAAAACTGTTTTTT.

This clonotype was found a few times. The chain carries TRBV10-3 and TRBJ2-5; TRBD1 aligns across 9 bases. Germline CDR1 ENHRY, CDR2 SYGVKD. Losses at the gene ends were 6 bases for V and 5 bases for J; bases not matched to a gene: 7. There are 14 residues in the CDR3. CDR3 sequence (DNA): TGTGCCATCAGGGAACAGGGGGCCGGGGAGACCCAGTACTTC. This translates into CAIREQGAGETQYF.

This clonotype was counted between two and nine times. V gene TRBV20-1 combines with J gene TRBJ1-2; 7 nucleotides match TRBD1. V shed 3 bases, J shed 5 bases, and the junction held 6 bases outside the gene matches. Germline CDR1 is DFQATT and CDR2 is SNEGSKA (reference sequence). The CDR3 sequence is 13 residues long. The CDR3 nucleotides are TGCAGTGCTAGGGAGGGGGCTGGGTATGGCTACACCTTC. It is translated as CSAREGAGYGYTF.

The chain couples TRBV10-3 to TRBJ2-7; D possibly corresponds to TRBD1 (6 bases). Trimming cost V 5 bases and J 0 bases, with 8 bases left between them. This CDR3 has 13 residues. CDR1 is ENHRY and CDR2 is SYGVKD in the germline V gene. For the CDR3, the DNA is TGTGCCATCAGTTCAGGGGACTCCTACGAGCAGTACTTC. This gives the protein CAISSGDSYEQYF.